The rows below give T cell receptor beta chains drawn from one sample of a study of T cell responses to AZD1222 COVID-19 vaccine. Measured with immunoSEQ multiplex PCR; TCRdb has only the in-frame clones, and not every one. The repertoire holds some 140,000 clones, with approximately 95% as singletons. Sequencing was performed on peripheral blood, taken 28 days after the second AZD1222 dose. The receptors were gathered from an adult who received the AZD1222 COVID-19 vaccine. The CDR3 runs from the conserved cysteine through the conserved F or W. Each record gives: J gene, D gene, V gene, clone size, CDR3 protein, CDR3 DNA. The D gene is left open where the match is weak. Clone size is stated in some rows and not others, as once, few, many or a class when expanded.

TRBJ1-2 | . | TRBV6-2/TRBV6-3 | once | CASSAPGAYYGYTF | TGTGCCAGCAGTGCTCCGGGGGCCTACTATGGCTACACCTTC
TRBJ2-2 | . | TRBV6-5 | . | CASSYSGLADTGELFF | TGTGCCAGCAGTTACTCGGGTTTGGCAGACACCGGGGAGCTGTTTTTT
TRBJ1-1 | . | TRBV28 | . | CASSLPVMNTEAFF | TGTGCCAGCAGTTTACCAGTCATGAACACTGAAGCTTTCTTT
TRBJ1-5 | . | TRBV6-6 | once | CASTTGNLNQPQHF | TGTGCCAGCACCACAGGGAACCTTAATCAGCCCCAGCATTTT
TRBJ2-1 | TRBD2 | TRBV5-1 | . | CASSPTSVSYNEQFF | TGCGCCAGCAGCCCGACTAGCGTCTCCTACAATGAGCAGTTCTTC
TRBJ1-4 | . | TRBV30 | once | CAWRASLNEKLFF | TGTGCCTGGAGGGCTTCGCTGAATGAAAAACTGTTTTTT
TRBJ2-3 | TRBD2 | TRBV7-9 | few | CASSSPGLAGLNTQYF | TGTGCCAGCAGCTCTCCGGGACTAGCGGGGCTCAATACGCAGTATTTT
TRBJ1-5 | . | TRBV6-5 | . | CASSYSENQPQHF | TGTGCCAGCAGTTACTCGGAGAATCAGCCCCAGCATTTT
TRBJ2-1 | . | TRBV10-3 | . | CAISESQVRYNEQFF | TGTGCCATCAGTGAGTCCCAGGTCAGATACAATGAGCAGTTCTTC
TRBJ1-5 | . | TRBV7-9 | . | CASSLGVQPQHF | TGTGCCAGCAGCCTAGGGGTCCAGCCCCAGCATTTT
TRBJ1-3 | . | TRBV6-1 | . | CASSEPWDYSGNTIYF | TGTGCCAGCAGTGAACCCTGGGACTACTCTGGAAACACCATATATTTT
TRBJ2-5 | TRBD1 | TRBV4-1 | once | CASSLDPGQGTPGSETQYF | TGCGCCAGCAGTCTTGATCCGGGACAGGGGACCCCGGGGAGCGAGACCCAGTACTTC
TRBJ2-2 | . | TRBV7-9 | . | CASSHKRDRDTGELFF | TGTGCCAGCAGTCACAAGAGGGATAGGGACACCGGGGAGCTGTTTTTT
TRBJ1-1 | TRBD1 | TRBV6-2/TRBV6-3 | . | CASSQGTGRPEAFF | TGTGCCAGCAGTCAAGGGACAGGGCGTCCTGAAGCTTTCTTT
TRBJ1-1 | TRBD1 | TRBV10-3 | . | CATFNGDSLNTEAFF | TGTGCCACCTTTAACGGGGACAGTCTGAACACTGAAGCTTTCTTT
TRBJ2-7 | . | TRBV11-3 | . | CASSIPAVTYEQYF | TGTGCCAGCAGCATCCCGGCTGTGACCTACGAGCAGTACTTC
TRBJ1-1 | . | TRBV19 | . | CASSSEGRFETKGNTEAFF | TGTGCCAGTAGCTCCGAGGGGAGATTTGAAACAAAGGGAAACACTGAAGCTTTCTTT
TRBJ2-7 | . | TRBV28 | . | CASSLLWLAGSYEQYF | TGTGCCAGCAGTTTACTGTGGCTAGCAGGCTCCTACGAGCAGTACTTC
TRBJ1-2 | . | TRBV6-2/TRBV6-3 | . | CASSYRRNYGYTF | TGTGCCAGCAGTTACCGGCGGAACTATGGCTACACCTTC
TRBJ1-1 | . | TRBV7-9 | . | CASSLRRRGFPPMNTEAFF | TGTGCCAGCAGCTTACGTCGGAGGGGGTTTCCCCCTATGAACACTGAAGCTTTCTTT
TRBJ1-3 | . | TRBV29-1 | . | CSVEGQGSGNTIYF | TGCAGCGTTGAAGGGCAGGGTTCTGGAAACACCATATATTTT
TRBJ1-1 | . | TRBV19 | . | CASSPMGGNTEAFF | TGTGCCAGTAGCCCGATGGGGGGGAACACTGAAGCTTTCTTT